This TCR beta chain emerged from a study of cytomegalovirus exposure and HLA in healthy donors. Study-level background: Both the approximately 130 validation repertoires and the 666 first-cohort repertoires used the same platform, as reported by a later analysis. Study-wide findings and caveats: Some TCR beta chains (roughly 150 of them) were listed as cytomegalovirus-associated.

The donors were in the approximately 110-subject validation cohort; that cohort was separate from the roughly 700-subject first cohort. Of note for this clone: Its antigen is still unknown.

CDR3 size: 17 residues. Per germline, CDR1 MNHNS and CDR2 SASEGT. V was cut by 2 bases and J by 4 bases, with 18 bases left in between. Profiled with immunoSEQ multiplex PCR; TCRdb holds only in-frame clones, not every one. The sample records roughly 68,000 clones, around 89% being singletons. Material for sequencing was PBMCs. The TCR was taken from a woman under 30 in good health and CMV-seronegative. The chain is built from TRBV6-1 and TRBJ2-1; D possibly corresponds to TRBD2 (6 bases). The CDR3 spells CASSEYWASALYNEQFF. CDR3 sequence (DNA): TGTGCCAGCAGTGAATACTGGGCTAGCGCGCTTTACAATGAGCAGTTCTTC.